One T cell receptor (beta chain) is described in this entry. This CDR3 is also generated by other DNA sequences in the sample. Each replicate PCR on the sorted subsets used roughly 200 ng DNA (roughly 27,000 T cell genomes). TCRdb's copy holds only in-frame clones and misses some; the assay was immunoSEQ multiplex PCR. The sample lists 1,500,000 or so clones; approximately 98.5% were seen once. The sample comes from a study of shared clonotypes between healthy human individuals. CDR1 is SGHDN, CDR2 FVKESK, per germline. The CDR3 is 15 amino acids. Deletions cut 4 bases from V and 7 bases from J, with 19 bases between.

The chain uses TRBV14 and TRBJ2-5; a weak D match, TRBD1 (5 bases). Sequenced: naive CD4+ T cells sorted from blood. The subset: CD45RA+ positively selected. The sequence derives from a man aged 25 to 40 in good health. The CDR3 bases are TGTGCCAGCAGCCTTTCGGGCAGGGCCCTGGGGACCCAGTACTTC. It codes for CASSLSGRALGTQYF.